In this sample, the clone carrying this T cell receptor beta chain turned up once. The antigen remains undetermined. These data originate in a study of multiple sclerosis patients with progressive multifocal leukoencephalopathy. The study, taken as a whole, reports: Most PML patients had lower entropy, suggesting less diverse TRB repertoires.

Time point specified: time of PML onset. All PML patients were female, and all patients had earlier interferon beta. Germline trimming cut 6 bases from V and 4 bases from J; bases unmatched to any gene: 10. The length of the CDR3 is 15 residues. The germline V gene encodes CDR1 MDHEN and CDR2 SYDVKM. Sequencing used immunoSEQ multiplex PCR; TCRdb keeps in-frame clones, though not all of them. The repertoire holds 25,000 to 35,000 clones, with roughly 87% as singletons. V and J are TRBV28 and TRBJ1-1; 8 bases align to TRBD1. The clonotype comes from a human donor with progressive multifocal leukoencephalopathy. Source: PBMCs, taken from a patient treated with natalizumab. For the CDR3, the DNA is TGTGCCAGCAGCCTGGGGTCAGGGGGCGTCACTGAAGCTTTCTTT. This sequence encodes CASSLGSGGVTEAFF.